Shown below are 5 T cell receptor beta chains from a single sample sequenced in a study of blood T cell repertoires in COVID-19. TCRdb keeps only in-frame clones here, not all; method: immunoSEQ multiplex PCR. Of 65,000 to 85,000 clones in the sample, about 73% were seen once. The sequenced material came from peripheral blood. Receptors originate from a man in his fifties or sixties with active or convalescent COVID-19.

V usage is TRBV5-3 and J usage is TRBJ1-4; 8 bases map to TRBD1. TRBV5-3 falls under the ORF class, with uncertain function. The length of the CDR3 is 17 residues. With 4 bases clipped from V and 5 bases from J, the junction kept 13 bases outside the gene matches. This CDR3 reads CARSHRDRGLSNEKLFF. Written as DNA, the CDR3 is TGTGCCAGAAGCCACAGAGACAGGGGCCTCTCGAATGAAAAACTGTTTTTT.

This chain uses TRBV29-1 with TRBJ2-3, with D unresolved. Trimming took off 3 bases at V and 1 base at J, with 8 bases between the two ends. Germline-derived CDR1 and CDR2 are SQVTM and ANQGSEA. There are 13 residues in the CDR3. The CDR3 loop is CSVDSPGTDTQYF. CDR3 coding DNA: TGCAGCGTTGACTCCCCAGGCACAGATACGCAGTATTTT.

Ten or more counts support this clone. The J gene is TRBJ1-5, the V gene TRBV19; 9 nucleotides match TRBD1. Per germline, CDR1 LNHDA and CDR2 SQIVND (reference sequence). The ends lost 4 bases at V and 3 bases at J; junction bases unmatched: 4. The CDR3 is made up of 15 amino acids. The CDR3 loop is CASSTGQGINQPQHF. In nucleotides, the CDR3 is TGTGCCAGTAGTACTGGACAGGGGATCAATCAGCCCCAGCATTTT.

This chain joins TRBV7-3 and TRBJ2-2; TRBD2 aligns across 14 bases. The CDR3 covers 18 residues. Looked up from germline, CDR1 is SGHTA and CDR2 is FQGTGA. V dropped 5 bases and J dropped 2; count of bases not matched to a gene: 7. CDR3 bases: TGTGCCAGCAGCCCCTTGGGACTAGCGGGGGCTAACACCGGGGAGCTGTTTTTT. Residues: CASSPLGLAGANTGELFF.

The chain uses TRBV11-3 and TRBJ2-2, with 9 nucleotides matching TRBD2. CDR3 size: 16 residues. The germline V gene encodes CDR1 SGHNT and CDR2 YENEEA. V lost 3 bases to trimming and J lost 6 bases; unmatched junction nucleotides: 8. CDR3 in DNA: TGTGCCAGCAGCTTGGCAGGGACTAGCCCTGCCGGGGAGCTGTTTTTT. Protein product: CASSLAGTSPAGELFF.